This T cell receptor (beta chain) was sequenced during a study of blood T cell repertoires in COVID-19. Study at large: Material from acute and convalescent COVID-19 was sourced from the United States, Italy and Spain. In each case, the material was cDNA or gDNA derived from T cells, B-cell-depleted T cells, or PBMCs.

The CDR3 is 17 residues long. Germline-derived CDR1 and CDR2 are PRHDT and FYEKMQ (reference sequence). Trimming removed 2 bases from V and 0 bases from J, with 11 bases in between. Libraries were prepared by immunoSEQ multiplex PCR; TCRdb keeps only in-frame clonotypes and omits some of them. The sample carries nearly 300,000 clones, approximately 90% recorded once. The source material was peripheral blood. This TCR came from a woman between 25 and 40 years old who had recovered from COVID-19. This chain connects TRBV13 to TRBJ2-6, with a weak D call TRBD1 (6 bases). This CDR3 reads CASSLYTGNSGANVLTF. CDR3 coding DNA: TGTGCCAGCAGCTTATATACAGGGAACTCTGGGGCCAACGTCCTGACTTTC. The whole variable domain, filled in from reference TRBV13 and TRBJ2-6, reads AAGVIQSPRHLIKEKRETATLKCYPIPRHDTVYWYQQGPGQDPQFLISFYEKMQSDKGSIPDRFSAQQFSDYHSELNMSSLELGDSALYFCASSLYTGNSGANVLTFGAGSRLTVL.